The 8 T cell receptor beta chains in this list originate from one sample, sequenced in a study of cytomegalovirus exposure and HLA in healthy donors (TCRdb year 2017). The method was the immunoSEQ multiplex PCR assay. A mixture of 60 forward primers for TCR Vbeta segments and 13 reverse primers for TCR Jbeta segments was used in the multiplex PCR. This is the immuneACCESS table as TCRdb keeps it, with only in-frame sequences that have V and J called. A part of the clones is gone; compared with another copy, unresolved V genes explain less than half, and the rest is unexplained. The sample table shows approximately 110,000 clones, and roughly four fifths are seen once. Jointly, the top ten make up 2.5% of the sample. Sequences were obtained from PBMCs. Every receptor here comes from a woman aged 18-29 years in good health and CMV-seronegative.

This clone has only a few counts. This chain links TRBV4-2 with TRBJ1-2; no clear D gene. Trimming left V 1 base short and J 3 bases short, with 12 bases between. The CDR3 runs to 15 residues. Germline values: CDR1 LGHNA, CDR2 YNFKEQ. CDR3 nucleotides: TGTGCCAGCAGCCAAGCTAAGACACAATACTATGGCTACACCTTC. It codes for CASSQAKTQYYGYTF.

The chain employs TRBV5-6 and TRBJ2-4; possible D gene TRBD1, 6 bases. Deletions cut 0 bases from V and 10 bases from J, with 11 bases between. The CDR3 has 13 amino acids. Germline CDR1 SGHDT, CDR2 YYEEEE. CDR3 protein: CASSLARGVIQYF. For the CDR3, the DNA is TGTGCCAGCAGCTTGGCCAGGGGAGTTATTCAGTACTTC.

The rearrangement joins TRBV30 to TRBJ1-1, with D unclear. Trimming shortened V by 0 bases and J by 1 base, and 6 bases separated the two germline ends. The germline V gene has CDR1 GTSNPN and CDR2 SVGIG (reference sequence). The CDR3 extends over 13 amino acids. The CDR3 DNA reads TGTGCCTGGAGTGTAACGAGGAACACTGAAGCTTTCTTT. This encodes CAWSVTRNTEAFF.

V and J are TRBV5-1 and TRBJ1-2; D is undetermined. Germline V lookup: CDR1 SGHRS, CDR2 YFSETQ. The germline V and J ends were trimmed by 0 bases and 5 bases, with 11 bases remaining between them. The CDR3 has 14 amino acids. The CDR3 spells CASSLEGGPYGYTF. In DNA form, the CDR3 reads TGCGCCAGCAGCTTGGAAGGAGGGCCTTATGGCTACACCTTC.

The chain is built from TRBV14 and TRBJ1-4, with TRBD1 matching 7 bases. Germline V lookup: CDR1 SGHDN, CDR2 FVKESK. This CDR3 has 18 amino acids. V lost 2 bases to trimming and J lost 0 bases; unmatched junction nucleotides: 9. CDR3 nucleotide sequence: TGTGCCAGCAGCCAACTAGGACAGGCCTTCGCAACTAATGAAAAACTGTTTTTT. The encoded protein is CASSQLGQAFATNEKLFF.

The chain recombines TRBV18 with TRBJ2-5, with a possible D match to TRBD2 (5 bases). V lost 3 bases, J lost 2 bases, and 10 bases lay in between. Germline-derived CDR1 and CDR2 are KGHSH and LQKENI. CDR3 length: 14 residues. This CDR3 reads CASSPRTLQETQYF. In DNA form, the CDR3 reads TGTGCCAGCTCACCGAGGACTTTACAAGAGACCCAGTACTTC.

The chain couples TRBV19 to TRBJ2-7; TRBD1 is a possible D gene (6 bases). Germline values: CDR1 LNHDA, CDR2 SQIVND (reference sequence). The CDR3 spans 14 residues. V gave up 3 bases and J gave up 4 bases, with 13 bases separating them. CDR3 sequence: CASSIPGQVYEQYF. The CDR3 DNA is TGTGCCAGTAGTATTCCGGGACAAGTTTACGAGCAGTACTTC.

The gene calls are TRBV28 and TRBJ1-3, with D possibly being TRBD1 (5 bases). Germline CDR1 is MDHEN and CDR2 is SYDVKM. Trimming left V 4 bases short and J 4 bases short, with 17 bases between. The CDR3 extends over 16 amino acids. The CDR3 is CASSSLSGWTGNTIYF. Written as DNA, the CDR3 is TGTGCCAGCAGTTCCTTATCAGGGTGGACGGGAAACACCATATATTTT.